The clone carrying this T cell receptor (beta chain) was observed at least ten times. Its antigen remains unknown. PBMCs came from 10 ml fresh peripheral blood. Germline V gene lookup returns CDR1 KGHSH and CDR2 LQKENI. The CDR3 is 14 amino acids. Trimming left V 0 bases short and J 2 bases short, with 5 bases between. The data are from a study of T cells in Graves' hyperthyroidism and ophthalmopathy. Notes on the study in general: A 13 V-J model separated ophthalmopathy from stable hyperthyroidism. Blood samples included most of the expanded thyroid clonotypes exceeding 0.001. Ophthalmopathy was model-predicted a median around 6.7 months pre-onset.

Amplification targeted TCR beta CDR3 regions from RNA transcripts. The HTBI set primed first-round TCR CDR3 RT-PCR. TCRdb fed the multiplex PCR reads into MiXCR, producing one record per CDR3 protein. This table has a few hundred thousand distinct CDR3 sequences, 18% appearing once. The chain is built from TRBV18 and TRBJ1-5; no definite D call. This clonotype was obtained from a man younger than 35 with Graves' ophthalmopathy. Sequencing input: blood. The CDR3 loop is CASSPPGGNQPQHF. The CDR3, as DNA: TGTGCCAGCTCACCACCTGGCGGCAATCAGCCCCAGCATTTT.